A selection of T cell receptor beta chains follows, all from one sample in a study of T cell repertoires in cytomegalovirus infection. MiXCR, run by TCRdb on the reads, gives a single entry per CDR3 protein. The data contain more than 150,000 distinct CDR3 sequences, around 20% of them singletons. The sequencing input was PBMCs. These receptors all stem from a human donor in good health (CMV status not recorded). Some clones in this sample may be carry-over from other donors' samples. CDR3s include the opening cysteine and the closing phenylalanine or tryptophan. The order of the fields is clone size, D gene, J gene, V gene, CDR3 DNA, CDR3 protein. A D gene is named only where the DNA matches it firmly. Expanded clones are given a class, and other clones once, few, many or no size at all.

few,TRBD1,TRBJ1-5,TRBV4-1,TGCGCCAGCAGCCGGGACAGGGGTGGTCAGCCCCAGCATTTT,CASSRDRGGQPQHF
NA,TRBD2,TRBJ2-1,TRBV15,TGTGCCACCAGCAGAGAGCAGCGGGGGGGCAACAATGAGCAGTTCTTC,CATSREQRGGNNEQFF
NA,NA,TRBJ1-6,TRBV6-1,TGTGCCAGCAGTGAAGCAGGGGAAGTCGGGAATTCACCCCTCCACTTT,CASSEAGEVGNSPLHF
few,NA,TRBJ2-5,TRBV12-3/TRBV12-4,TGTGCCAGCAGCGGTGGACTGGACCAAGAGACCCAGTACTTC,CASSGGLDQETQYF
many,TRBD2,TRBJ2-5,TRBV7-2,TGTGCCAGCAGCCCGAGCGGGAGGGGAGAGACCCAGTACTTC,CASSPSGRGETQYF
few,TRBD2,TRBJ2-7,TRBV6-6,TGTGCCAGCAGTCATCCCTCGGCGGGAGTTTTATTGTACGAGCAGTACTTC,CASSHPSAGVLLYEQYF
few,NA,TRBJ2-1,TRBV29-1,TGCAGCGTTGCTGGTCGGGCCGAGCAGTTCTTC,CSVAGRAEQFF
few,TRBD1,TRBJ2-5,TRBV18,TGTGCCAGCTCACCACTCGGACAGGGGGTTGGAGAGACCCAGTACTTC,CASSPLGQGVGETQYF
few,NA,TRBJ1-5,TRBV19,TGTGCCAGTAGTCCGCCCCAGCATTTT,CASSPPQHF
NA,TRBD2,TRBJ2-3,TRBV12-3/TRBV12-4,TGTGCCAGCAGCAACGGACTAGCGGGGGCCACAGATACGCAGTATTTT,CASSNGLAGATDTQYF
few,TRBD1,TRBJ2-1,TRBV28,TGTGCCAGTCTCCCAGGGACAGCGAATGAGCAGTTCTTC,CASLPGTANEQFF
NA,NA,TRBJ2-1,TRBV11-2,TGTGCCAGCAGCTTAGATCGGATTAGTCATGAGCAGTTCTTC,CASSLDRISHEQFF
few,NA,TRBJ2-7,TRBV7-8,TGTGCCAGCAGTCCTTACCCCCCCCCCCGAAGGAGCTCCTACGAGCAGTACTTC,CASSPYPPPRRSSYEQYF
NA,NA,TRBJ2-7,TRBV11-2,TGTGCCAGCAGCTTAAGGGAGACAGTCTCCTACGAGCAGTACTTC,CASSLRETVSYEQYF
many,NA,TRBJ1-1,TRBV7-9,TGTGCCAGCAGCTTATCGAGCCGCGGAGTGGGGGCCGCTGAAGCTTTCTTT,CASSLSSRGVGAAEAFF
NA,TRBD2,TRBJ2-7,TRBV29-1,TGCAGCGTTGGGGGACTAGCGGGAGGTCGGGAGCAGTACTTC,CSVGGLAGGREQYF
few,TRBD1,TRBJ2-7,TRBV19,TGTGCCAGTAGTCCGACAGGGGGCGATTACTACGAGCAGTACTTC,CASSPTGGDYYEQYF
NA,NA,TRBJ1-1,TRBV4-1,TGCGCTAGCAGCCCAATCGACAGGCAAGATTCTGAAGCTTTCTTT,CASSPIDRQDSEAFF
few,NA,TRBJ1-3,TRBV7-9,TGTGCCAGCAGCTTAATGAGAGACAGCACTGGAAACACCATATATTTT,CASSLMRDSTGNTIYF
few,NA,TRBJ2-7,TRBV2,TGTGCCAGCAGTCCGGGACTGACTGAGCAGTACTTC,CASSPGLTEQYF
many,NA,TRBJ2-2,TRBV7-2,TGTGCCAGCAGCCTGGACGGCCGGGTGATCACCGGGGAGCTGTTTTTT,CASSLDGRVITGELFF
NA,NA,TRBJ1-5,TRBV7-2,TGTGCCAGCAGCTTAGGACAAAACCGGCCCCAGCATTTT,CASSLGQNRPQHF
NA,NA,TRBJ2-5,TRBV11-1,TGTGCCAGCAGCTTGGACCCTTTGATGGAGACCCAGTACTTC,CASSLDPLMETQYF
once,TRBD1,TRBJ2-5,TRBV2,TGTGCCAGCAGTGGCTATGGACAGGGAGGAGAGACCCAGTACTTC,CASSGYGQGGETQYF
NA,TRBD1,TRBJ2-1,TRBV19,TGTGCCACTATGGAGGGACAGGGGGCTGGGGAGCAGTTCTTC,CATMEGQGAGEQFF
NA,TRBD2,TRBJ2-1,TRBV20-1,TGCAGTGCTAGAGCCCCTAGCGGGGGGGCTCGTGAGCAGTTCTTC,CSARAPSGGAREQFF
NA,TRBD1,TRBJ1-3,TRBV7-9,TGTGCCAGCAGCTTCCGAGGGGGCAACTCTGGAAACACCATATATTTT,CASSFRGGNSGNTIYF
few,NA,TRBJ2-5,TRBV13,TGTGCCAGCAGCTTAGGTTCCAGAGAAGAGACCCAGTACTTC,CASSLGSREETQYF
NA,TRBD2,TRBJ2-3,TRBV23-1,TGCGCCAGCAGTCAATCGACCCAGCGGGGGGTCACAGATACGCAGTATTTT,CASSQSTQRGVTDTQYF
few,NA,TRBJ2-7,TRBV7-2,TGTGCCAGCAGCCAAGGACAGCGAACCTACGAGCAGTACTTC,CASSQGQRTYEQYF
NA,TRBD1,TRBJ2-7,TRBV19,TGTGCCAGTAGTATCGGACAGGTGGAGTACTTC,CASSIGQVEYF
NA,TRBD1,TRBJ1-5,TRBV28,TGTGCCAGCAGCCGAAGGACAGGGGGGCACCCCCAGCATTTT,CASSRRTGGHPQHF
few,NA,TRBJ2-2,TRBV10-2,TGCGCCAGCAGACAGGGCGCCGGGAACACCGGGGAGCTGTTTTTT,CASRQGAGNTGELFF
NA,TRBD2,TRBJ2-3,TRBV28,TGTGCCAGCAGTTCCGTCTCAAGACTAGCGGGGGGGACAGATACGCAGTATTTT,CASSSVSRLAGGTDTQYF
NA,NA,TRBJ1-2,TRBV20-1,TGCAGTGCTAGGGGGGGCGACGGGGGGCCGCGGCTTGTCGATGGCTACACCTTC,CSARGGDGGPRLVDGYTF
NA,NA,TRBJ2-7,TRBV9,TGTGCCAGCAGCGTAGCTAGGGCAGGGGACGAGCAGTACTTC,CASSVARAGDEQYF
few,TRBD1,TRBJ2-5,TRBV6-6,TGTGCCAGCAGCGACCGGGACAGGGAAGAGACCCAGTACTTC,CASSDRDREETQYF
few,TRBD2,TRBJ2-7,TRBV30,TGTGCCTGGAGACTAGCGGCAGGGACCTACGAGCAGTACTTC,CAWRLAAGTYEQYF
many,TRBD2,TRBJ2-1,TRBV7-2,TGTGCCAGCAGCCTACTGTTTGCGGGAGACTGGAGTGAGCAGTTCTTC,CASSLLFAGDWSEQFF
few,TRBD2,TRBJ2-1,TRBV29-1,TGCAGCGTTTTGAGCGGGAGGGGTTACAATGAGCAGTTCTTC,CSVLSGRGYNEQFF
few,TRBD2,TRBJ2-1,TRBV7-6,TGTGCCAGCAGCTTAAATGCGGGAGTTTACTACAATGAGCAGTTCTTC,CASSLNAGVYYNEQFF
many,TRBD1,TRBJ2-7,TRBV7-2,TGTGCCAGCAGCCGATCCCGGGACAGGGGATATCCGACCTACGAGCAGTACTTC,CASSRSRDRGYPTYEQYF
many,NA,TRBJ2-1,TRBV7-2,TGTGCCAGCAGCCCCCCGTGGAATGAGCAGTTCTTC,CASSPPWNEQFF
NA,NA,TRBJ1-6,TRBV6-1,TGTGCCAGCAGCCCCTTAACAGCAAACTTACATTCACCCCTCCACTTT,CASSPLTANLHSPLHF
NA,NA,TRBJ2-1,TRBV6-2/TRBV6-3,TGTGCCAGCAGTTACTCGATTGTGGCCAGCAGCTCCTACAATGAGCAGTTCTTC,CASSYSIVASSSYNEQFF
few,TRBD2,TRBJ2-7,TRBV2,TGTGCCAGCAACCCGGGGGGCTACGAGCAGTACTTC,CASNPGGYEQYF
many,NA,TRBJ1-5,TRBV7-8,TGTGCCAGCAGCTTAGCTATAGGGAATCAGCCCCAGCATTTT,CASSLAIGNQPQHF
NA,NA,TRBJ2-7,TRBV25-1,TGTGCCAGCCCGACTCCTCCTAATTCCTACGAGCAGTACTTC,CASPTPPNSYEQYF
NA,NA,TRBJ1-2,TRBV7-2,TGTGCCATCGAGGCGCGACGAATTACTCAGGGCTACACCTTC,CAIEARRITQGYTF
few,TRBD1,TRBJ1-4,TRBV28,TGTGCCACCCTCGACAGGGGGGTAGGAGAAAAACTGTTTTTT,CATLDRGVGEKLFF
NA,NA,TRBJ2-5,TRBV29-1,TGCAGCGTTGGAGGAGGTGGAGAGACCCAGTACTTC,CSVGGGGETQYF
few,TRBD1,TRBJ1-1,TRBV20-1,TGCAGTGCTAGGGGGATGTCGGGGACAGCTGCGGCTTTCTTT,CSARGMSGTAAAFF
NA,NA,TRBJ2-4,TRBV14,TGTGCCAGCAGCCGCGGACGGGAAATCCTAGCCAAAAACATTCAGTACTTC,CASSRGREILAKNIQYF